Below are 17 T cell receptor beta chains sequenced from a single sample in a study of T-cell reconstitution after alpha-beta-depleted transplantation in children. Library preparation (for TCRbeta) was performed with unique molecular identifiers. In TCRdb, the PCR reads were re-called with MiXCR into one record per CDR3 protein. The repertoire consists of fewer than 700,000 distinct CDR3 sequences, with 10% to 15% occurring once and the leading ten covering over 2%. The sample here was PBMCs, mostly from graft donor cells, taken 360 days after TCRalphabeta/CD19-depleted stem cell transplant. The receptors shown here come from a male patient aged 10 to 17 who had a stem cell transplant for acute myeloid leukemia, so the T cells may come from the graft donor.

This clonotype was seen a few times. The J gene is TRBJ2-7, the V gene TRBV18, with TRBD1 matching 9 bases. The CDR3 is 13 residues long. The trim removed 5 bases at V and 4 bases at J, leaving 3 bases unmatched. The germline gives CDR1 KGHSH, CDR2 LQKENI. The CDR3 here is CASSRTGEYEQYF. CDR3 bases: TGTGCCAGCTCAAGGACAGGGGAATACGAGCAGTACTTC.

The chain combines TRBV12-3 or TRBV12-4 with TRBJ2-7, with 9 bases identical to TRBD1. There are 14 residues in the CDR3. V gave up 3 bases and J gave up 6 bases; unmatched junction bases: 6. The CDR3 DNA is TGTGCCAGCAGTTTCCTGGGACAGGGAGGCGAGCAGTACTTC. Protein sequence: CASSFLGQGGEQYF.

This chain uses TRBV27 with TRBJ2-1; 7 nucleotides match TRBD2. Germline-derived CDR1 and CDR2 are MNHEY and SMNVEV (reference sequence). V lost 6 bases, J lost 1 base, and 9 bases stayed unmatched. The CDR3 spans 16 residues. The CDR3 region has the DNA TGTGCCAGCAGCGGGGCGGGAGAGAGGTCCTACAATGAGCAGTTCTTC. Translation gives CASSGAGERSYNEQFF.

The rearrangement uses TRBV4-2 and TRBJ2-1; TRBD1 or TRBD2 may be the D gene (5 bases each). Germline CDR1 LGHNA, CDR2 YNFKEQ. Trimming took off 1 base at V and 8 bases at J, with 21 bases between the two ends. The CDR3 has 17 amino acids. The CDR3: CASSQGGWWGQHDEQFF. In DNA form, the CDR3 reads TGTGCCAGCAGCCAAGGAGGGTGGTGGGGCCAGCACGATGAGCAGTTCTTC.

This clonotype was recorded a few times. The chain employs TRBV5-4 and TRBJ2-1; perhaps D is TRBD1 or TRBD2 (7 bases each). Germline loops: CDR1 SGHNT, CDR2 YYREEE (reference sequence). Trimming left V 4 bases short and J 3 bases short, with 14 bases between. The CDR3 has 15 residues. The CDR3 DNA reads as TGTGCCAGCAGCCGGCAGGGGGGGAACTACAATGAGCAGTTCTTC. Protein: CASSRQGGNYNEQFF.

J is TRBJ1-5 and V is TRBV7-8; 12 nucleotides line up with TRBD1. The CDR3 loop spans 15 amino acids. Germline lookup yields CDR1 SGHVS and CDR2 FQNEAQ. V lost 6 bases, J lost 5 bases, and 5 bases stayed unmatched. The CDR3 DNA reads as TGTGCCAGCAGACACGGGACAGGGGGCGATCAGCCCCAGCATTTT. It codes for CASRHGTGGDQPQHF.

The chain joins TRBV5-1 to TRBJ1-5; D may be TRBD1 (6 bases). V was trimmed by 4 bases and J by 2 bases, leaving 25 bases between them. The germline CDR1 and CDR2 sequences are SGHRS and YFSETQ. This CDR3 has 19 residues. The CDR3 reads CASSPGLQGPGDGNQPQHF. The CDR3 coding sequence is TGCGCCAGCAGCCCAGGACTACAGGGCCCCGGAGATGGCAATCAGCCCCAGCATTTT.

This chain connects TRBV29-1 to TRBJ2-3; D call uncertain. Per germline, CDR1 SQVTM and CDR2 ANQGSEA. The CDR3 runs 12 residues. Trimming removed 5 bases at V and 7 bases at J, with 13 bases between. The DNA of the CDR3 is TGCAGCGTTAAACATTCCGCGTATACGCAGTATTTT. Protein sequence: CSVKHSAYTQYF.

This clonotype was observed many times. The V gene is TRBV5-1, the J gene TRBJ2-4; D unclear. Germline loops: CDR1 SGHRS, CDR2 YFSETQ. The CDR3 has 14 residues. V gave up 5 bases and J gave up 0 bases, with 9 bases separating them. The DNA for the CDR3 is TGCGCCAGCAGATCTTCGTTAGCCAAAAACATTCAGTACTTC. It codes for CASRSSLAKNIQYF. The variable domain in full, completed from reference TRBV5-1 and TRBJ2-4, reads KAGVTQTPRYLIKTRGQQVTLSCSPISGHRSVSWYQQTPGQGLQFLFEYFSETQRNKGNFPGRFSGRQFSNSRSEMNVSTLELGDSALYLCASRSSLAKNIQYFGAGTRLSVL.

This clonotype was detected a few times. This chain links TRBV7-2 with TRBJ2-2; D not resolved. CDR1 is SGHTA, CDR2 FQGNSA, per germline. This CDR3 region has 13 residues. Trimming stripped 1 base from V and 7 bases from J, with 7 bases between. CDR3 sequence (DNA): TGTGCCAGCAGCTTAGATCAAGGCGGGGAGCTGTTTTTT. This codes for CASSLDQGGELFF.

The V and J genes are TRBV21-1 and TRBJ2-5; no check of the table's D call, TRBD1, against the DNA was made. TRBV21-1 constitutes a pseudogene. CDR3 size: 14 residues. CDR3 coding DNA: TGTGCCAGCAGCAAAAGACAGGGGAGAGAGACCCAGTACTTC. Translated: CASSKRQGRETQYF.

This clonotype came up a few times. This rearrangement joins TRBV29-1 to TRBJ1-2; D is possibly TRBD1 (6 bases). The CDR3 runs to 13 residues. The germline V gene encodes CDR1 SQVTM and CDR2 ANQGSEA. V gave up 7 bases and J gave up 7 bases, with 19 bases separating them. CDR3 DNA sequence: TGCAGCGCCGGAGGGGGGCAGGGCGGTGGCTACACCTTC. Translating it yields CSAGGGQGGGYTF.

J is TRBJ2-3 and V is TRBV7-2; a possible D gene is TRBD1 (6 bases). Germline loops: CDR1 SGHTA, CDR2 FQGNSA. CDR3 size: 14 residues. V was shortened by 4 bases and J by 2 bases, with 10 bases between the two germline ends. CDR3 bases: TGTGCCAGCAGCTACGGACAGTACACAGATACGCAGTATTTT. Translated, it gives CASSYGQYTDTQYF.

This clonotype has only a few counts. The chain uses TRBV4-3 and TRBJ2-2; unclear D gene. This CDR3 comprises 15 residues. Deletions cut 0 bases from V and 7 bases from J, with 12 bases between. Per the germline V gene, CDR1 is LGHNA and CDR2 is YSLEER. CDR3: CASSQDGSSGGELFF. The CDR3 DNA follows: TGCGCCAGCAGCCAAGATGGTAGCTCGGGCGGGGAGCTGTTTTTT.

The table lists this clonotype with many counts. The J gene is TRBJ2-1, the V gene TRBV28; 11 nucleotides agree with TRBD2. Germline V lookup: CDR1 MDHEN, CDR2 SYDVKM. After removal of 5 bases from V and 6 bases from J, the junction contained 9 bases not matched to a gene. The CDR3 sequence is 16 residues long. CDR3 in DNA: TGTGCCAGCAGTGACGTAGCGGGAGGGCCAGGCAATGAGCAGTTCTTC. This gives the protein CASSDVAGGPGNEQFF. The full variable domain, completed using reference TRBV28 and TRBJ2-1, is DVKVTQSSRYLVKRTGEKVFLECVQDMDHENMFWYRQDPGLGLRLIYFSYDVKMKEKGDIPEGYSVSREKKERFSLILESASTNQTSMYLCASSDVAGGPGNEQFFGPGTRLTVL.

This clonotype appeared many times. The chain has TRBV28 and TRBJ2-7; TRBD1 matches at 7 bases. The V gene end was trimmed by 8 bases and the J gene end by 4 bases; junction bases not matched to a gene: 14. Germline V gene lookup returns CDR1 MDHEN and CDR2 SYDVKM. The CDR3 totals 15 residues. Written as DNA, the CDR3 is TGTGCCAGCTCCCCTCGGTTGGGCAGGGGGTACGAGCAGTACTTC. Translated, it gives CASSPRLGRGYEQYF. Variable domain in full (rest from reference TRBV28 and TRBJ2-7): DVKVTQSSRYLVKRTGEKVFLECVQDMDHENMFWYRQDPGLGLRLIYFSYDVKMKEKGDIPEGYSVSREKKERFSLILESASTNQTSMYLCASSPRLGRGYEQYFGPGTRLTVT.

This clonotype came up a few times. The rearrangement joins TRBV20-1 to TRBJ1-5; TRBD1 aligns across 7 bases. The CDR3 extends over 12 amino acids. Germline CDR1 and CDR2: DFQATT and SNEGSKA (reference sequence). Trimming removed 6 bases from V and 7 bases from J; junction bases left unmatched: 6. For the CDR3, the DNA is TGCAGTGCCACCGACAGGGAACAGCCCCAGCATTTT. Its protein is CSATDREQPQHF.